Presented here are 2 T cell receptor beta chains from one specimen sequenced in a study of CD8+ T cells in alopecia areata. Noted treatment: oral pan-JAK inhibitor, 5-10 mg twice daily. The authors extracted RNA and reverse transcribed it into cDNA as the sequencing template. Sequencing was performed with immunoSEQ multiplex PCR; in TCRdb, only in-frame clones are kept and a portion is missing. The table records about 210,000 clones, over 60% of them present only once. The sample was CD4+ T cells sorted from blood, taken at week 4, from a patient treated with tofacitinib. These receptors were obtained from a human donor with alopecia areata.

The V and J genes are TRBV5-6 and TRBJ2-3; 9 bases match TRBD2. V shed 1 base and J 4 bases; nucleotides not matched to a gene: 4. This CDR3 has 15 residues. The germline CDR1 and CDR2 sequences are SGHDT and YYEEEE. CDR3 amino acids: CASSLTAGGADTQYF. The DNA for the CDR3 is TGTGCCAGCAGCTTGACAGCGGGGGGTGCAGATACGCAGTATTTT.

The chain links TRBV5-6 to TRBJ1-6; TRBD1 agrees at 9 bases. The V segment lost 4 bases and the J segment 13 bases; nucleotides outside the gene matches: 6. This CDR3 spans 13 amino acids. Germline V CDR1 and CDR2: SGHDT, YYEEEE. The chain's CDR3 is CASSGDRVAPLHF. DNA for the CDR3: TGTGCCAGCAGCGGGGACAGGGTAGCGCCCCTCCACTTT.